These 21 T cell receptor beta chains were all obtained from the same sample, sequenced in a study of shared clonotypes between healthy human individuals. Using immunoSEQ multiplex PCR, the repertoire was profiled, and TCRdb retains in-frame clones only, with some absent. This table has roughly 1.4 million clones, 98% to 99% appearing once. The sequencing input was naive CD4+ T cells sorted from blood. Subset indicated: CD45RA+ positively selected. All receptors derive from a man younger than 40 in good health.

This clone was observed once. The chain has TRBV7-9 and TRBJ1-2, with 7 positions matching TRBD1. This CDR3 has 16 residues. Per the germline V gene, CDR1 is SEHNR and CDR2 is FQNEAQ (reference sequence). V trimming: 4 bases; J trimming: 2 bases; junction bases outside the gene matches: 10. The CDR3 protein is CASSSTPTGRNYGYTF. The CDR3 DNA is TGTGCCAGCAGCTCCACCCCGACAGGGAGGAACTATGGCTACACCTTC. Supplemented by reference TRBV7-9 and TRBJ1-2, the full variable domain reads DTGVSQNPRHKITKRGQNVTFRCDPISEHNRLYWYRQTLGQGPEFLTYFQNEAQLEKSRLLSDRFSAERPKGSFSTLEIQRTEQGDSAMYLCASSSTPTGRNYGYTFGSGTRLTVV.

V is TRBV5-4 and J is TRBJ2-7; 9 nucleotides align to TRBD1. The germline V gene encodes CDR1 SGHNT and CDR2 YYREEE (reference sequence). V trimming: 3 bases; J trimming: 5 bases; junction bases outside the gene matches: 9. The CDR3 contains 15 residues. The CDR3 loop reads CASSSPGQGHDEQYF. The DNA for the CDR3 is TGTGCCAGCAGCTCCCCGGGACAGGGTCACGACGAGCAGTACTTC.

J is TRBJ2-3 and V is TRBV5-8; no clear D. Germline-derived CDR1 and CDR2 are SGHTS and YDEGEE. Trimming shortened V by 2 bases and J by 7 bases, and 8 bases separated the two germline ends. The CDR3 sequence is 12 residues long. The DNA for the CDR3 is TGTGCCAGCAGCTTCCGGTCTCATACGCAGTATTTT. This translates into CASSFRSHTQYF.

The rearrangement joins TRBV9 to TRBJ2-5; 8 bases line up with TRBD2. Per germline, CDR1 SGDLS and CDR2 YYNGEE. With V trimmed by 0 bases and J by 4 bases, 5 bases remained unmatched. This CDR3 comprises 15 residues. This CDR3 is CASSVAAGGTETQYF. CDR3 nucleotide sequence: TGTGCCAGCAGCGTAGCGGCGGGAGGTACAGAGACCCAGTACTTC. Supplemented by reference TRBV9 and TRBJ2-5, the full variable domain reads DSGVTQTPKHLITATGQRVTLRCSPRSGDLSVYWYQQSLDQGLQFLIQYYNGEERAKGNILERFSAQQFPDLHSELNLSSLELGDSALYFCASSVAAGGTETQYFGPGTRLLVL.

The chain is built from TRBV28 and TRBJ1-2; TRBD1 aligns across 9 bases. The germline gives CDR1 MDHEN, CDR2 SYDVKM. The junction had 9 bases not matched to a gene; V was cut back by 3 bases and J by 4 bases. The CDR3 runs 16 residues. CDR3 nucleotides: TGTGCCAGCAGTTTGGTTTCGGGACAGGGACCCTATGGCTACACCTTC. This encodes CASSLVSGQGPYGYTF.

This chain links TRBV28 with TRBJ1-3, with D unclear. The CDR3 totals 14 residues. CDR1 and CDR2 from the germline V gene are MDHEN and SYDVKM. Trimming removed 6 bases at V and 2 bases at J, with 11 bases between. The CDR3 nucleotides read TGTGCCAGCAGAATGCGGGAAACTGGAAACACCATATATTTT. Translating it yields CASRMRETGNTIYF. Complete variable domain (other parts from reference TRBV28 and TRBJ1-3): DVKVTQSSRYLVKRTGEKVFLECVQDMDHENMFWYRQDPGLGLRLIYFSYDVKMKEKGDIPEGYSVSREKKERFSLILESASTNQTSMYLCASRMRETGNTIYFGEGSWLTVV.

The rearrangement uses TRBV28 and TRBJ2-7, with 9 bases identical to TRBD2. This CDR3 is built from 18 residues. Germline trimming cut 6 bases from V and 3 bases from J; bases unmatched to any gene: 18. The germline gives CDR1 MDHEN, CDR2 SYDVKM. The CDR3 nucleotides read TGTGCCAGCAGCGGCAGGGGGGATAGCGGGAGAGTCTTCTACGAGCAGTACTTC. Translated: CASSGRGDSGRVFYEQYF.

The chain has TRBV18 and TRBJ1-1, with 7 bases matching TRBD1. CDR1 is KGHSH and CDR2 is LQKENI in the germline V gene. Trimming at V came to 6 bases and at J to 9 bases, leaving 13 bases not matched to a gene. This CDR3 region has 14 residues. CDR3 coding DNA: TGTGCCAGCTCCCTAGACAGGGAAAACATGCAAGCTTTCTTT. Protein product: CASSLDRENMQAFF.

The chain has TRBV29-1 and TRBJ1-5; D is undetermined. Germline CDR1 SQVTM, CDR2 ANQGSEA. The CDR3 has 10 amino acids. Trimming took off 7 bases at V and 6 bases at J, with 7 bases between the two ends. CDR3 coding DNA: TGCAGCGGGCAGCCTCAGCCCCAGCATTTT. As protein: CSGQPQPQHF. Full variable domain (rest looked up from reference TRBV29-1 and TRBJ1-5): SAVISQKPSRDICQRGTSLTIQCQVDSQVTMMFWYRQQPGQSLTLIATANQGSEATYESGFVIDKFPISRPNLTFSTLTVSNMSPEDSSIYLCSGQPQPQHFGDGTRLSIL.

This chain links TRBV27 with TRBJ2-3; 9 bases align to TRBD2. The length of the CDR3 is 16 residues. CDR1 is MNHEY and CDR2 is SMNVEV in the germline V gene (reference sequence). Trimming took 6 bases from V and 7 from J; bases not matched to a gene: 14. The CDR3 sequence is CASRRSRGRAGNTQYF. In DNA, the CDR3 is TGTGCCAGCAGGAGAAGTCGCGGGAGGGCCGGGAATACGCAGTATTTT.

This chain uses TRBV2 with TRBJ1-1, with no clear D. From germline, CDR1 is SNHLY and CDR2 FYNNEI. Trimming pared 6 bases from V and 11 bases from J, leaving 13 bases between. The CDR3 length is 11 residues. The CDR3 spells CASSDWVSAFF. CDR3 sequence (DNA): TGTGCCAGCAGCGACTGGGTTTCGGCTTTCTTT.

This rearrangement joins TRBV27 to TRBJ1-1; D is unresolved. Trimming removed 7 bases at V and 4 bases at J, with 25 bases between. The germline CDR1 and CDR2 sequences are MNHEY and SMNVEV (reference sequence). This CDR3 is 17 amino acids long. The CDR3, as DNA: TGTGCCAGCATTCTCTCCGGGCCCCGATTGGGAGGCACTGAAGCTTTCTTT. Translating it yields CASILSGPRLGGTEAFF.

The chain carries TRBV5-4 and TRBJ2-7, with D maybe TRBD2 (5 bases). The germline gives CDR1 SGHNT, CDR2 YYREEE (reference sequence). The CDR3 totals 15 residues. V lost 0 bases to trimming and J lost 0 bases, with 10 bases between them. The CDR3 region is CASSLESGNSYEQYF. CDR3 in DNA: TGTGCCAGCAGCTTGGAATCGGGGAACTCCTACGAGCAGTACTTC.

This chain connects TRBV7-8 to TRBJ2-7; D perhaps matches TRBD2 (5 bases). V lost 7 bases and J 9 bases, leaving 31 bases between the germline ends. Germline V gene lookup returns CDR1 SGHVS and CDR2 FQNEAQ. This CDR3 contains 17 residues. CDR3 residues: CASILERIGSLENAQYF. The CDR3 nucleotides read TGTGCCAGCATCCTAGAGAGGATAGGGAGCCTAGAGAATGCGCAGTACTTC.

V gene TRBV4-3 combines with J gene TRBJ2-1, with D perhaps given as TRBD1 or TRBD2 (6 bases each). The CDR3 is made up of 17 amino acids. Germline-derived CDR1 and CDR2 are LGHNA and YSLEER. The ends were cut back, 6 bases at V and 7 bases at J, with 25 bases in the middle. The DNA of the CDR3 is TGCGCCAGCAGAAAAACCCAGGGGACGGGAGTAGGGAATGAGCAGTTCTTC. Translation: CASRKTQGTGVGNEQFF.

The CDR3 loop is CASSLTSASTDTQYF. The CDR3, as DNA: TGCGCCAGCAGCCTCACGTCGGCTAGCACAGATACGCAGTATTTT. This sequence joins TRBV5-1 and TRBJ2-3, with D hard to call. Germline values: CDR1 SGHRS, CDR2 YFSETQ. The CDR3 extends over 15 amino acids. V shed 4 bases and J shed 0 bases, with 12 bases lying between them.

The V and J genes are TRBV18 and TRBJ2-7; 9 bases match TRBD2. With 5 bases clipped from V and 2 bases from J, the junction kept 10 bases outside the gene matches. CDR1 is KGHSH and CDR2 is LQKENI in the germline V gene. The CDR3 extends over 16 amino acids. The CDR3 bases are TGTGCCAGCTCAGAAGGACTAGCGACCAATGCCTACGAGCAGTACTTC. Its protein product is CASSEGLATNAYEQYF.

Comment on this clone: At the DNA level, this CDR3 is encoded by other sequences in the same sample as well. This chain uses TRBV28 with TRBJ1-1; no clear D. The length of the CDR3 is 11 residues. Germline V gene data show CDR1 as MDHEN and CDR2 as SYDVKM. V lost 6 bases and J 1 base, leaving 3 bases between the germline ends. CDR3 bases: TGTGCCAGCAGCTCGAACACTGAAGCTTTCTTT. Translating it yields CASSSNTEAFF. The complete variable domain, with remaining parts taken from reference TRBV28 and TRBJ1-1, reads DVKVTQSSRYLVKRTGEKVFLECVQDMDHENMFWYRQDPGLGLRLIYFSYDVKMKEKGDIPEGYSVSREKKERFSLILESASTNQTSMYLCASSSNTEAFFGQGTRLTVV.

This sequence joins TRBV28 and TRBJ1-1; D gene ambiguous. CDR3 length: 13 residues. Trimming removed 6 bases at V and 3 bases at J, with 11 bases between. The germline gives CDR1 MDHEN, CDR2 SYDVKM. The CDR3 region is CASSPRSDTEAFF. In DNA form, the CDR3 reads TGTGCCAGCAGCCCCAGATCGGACACTGAAGCTTTCTTT.

The chain uses TRBV6-6 and TRBJ2-7, with D possibly TRBD2 on 6 matching bases. CDR3 length: 14 residues. The germline V gene encodes CDR1 MNHNY and CDR2 SVGAGI (reference sequence). Between the trimmed V and J ends, which lost 10 bases and 7 bases, there was a span of 23 bases. CDR3 sequence (DNA): TGTGCCACAGGGCAGGGCGCGCGGCGGGGAGAGCAGTACTTC. Translation gives CATGQGARRGEQYF.

The chain employs TRBV6-1 and TRBJ2-5, with TRBD1 matching 9 bases. Per germline, CDR1 MNHNS and CDR2 SASEGT. The CDR3 has 15 residues. J gave up 5 bases and V 7 bases, and 11 bases lay outside the gene matches. The CDR3 sequence: CASITGQGSSETQYF. DNA for the CDR3: TGTGCCAGCATCACGGGACAGGGCTCTAGTGAGACCCAGTACTTC.